This T cell receptor (beta chain) was identified during a study of monozygotic twins with inflammatory bowel disease. TCRdb re-called the 5' RACE reads and shows each CDR3 protein once, DNA omitted. The sample table sets out hundreds of thousands of distinct CDR3 sequences. Comments on this clonotype: Its antigen is currently unknown.

Germline CDR1 is MNHEY and CDR2 is SMNVEV (reference sequence). The CDR3 has 15 residues. Study-wide results and caveats: Individual T cell subtypes were not distinguishable.

The source of this sequence is a human donor with ulcerative colitis or Crohn's disease, or a healthy co-twin of an affected twin (not recorded which). The genes are TRBV27 and TRBJ2-1; TCRdb reports TRBD2, a call that lacks DNA to check it against. Sequencing was carried out using blood. CDR3 protein: CASSLSSSGRLPGFF.